This entry lists 22 T cell receptor beta chains sequenced from one sample in a study of T cells in Graves' hyperthyroidism and ophthalmopathy. TCR beta CDR3 region amplification was performed from RNA transcripts. Researchers ran a first-round RT-PCR on the TCR CDR3 using the HTBI primer set. TCRdb re-derived calls from the multiplex PCR reads in MiXCR, one entry per CDR3 protein. The data contain hundreds of thousands of distinct CDR3 sequences, roughly 15% of them seen just once; the ten biggest clones take up 25% to 30%. The specimen was blood. The receptors were gathered from a woman younger than 30 with Graves' ophthalmopathy.

This clonotype was recorded a few times. V and J are TRBV28 and TRBJ1-2; 7 nucleotides match TRBD1. The trim removed 4 bases at V and 9 bases at J, leaving 8 bases unmatched. The CDR3 has 13 amino acids. CDR1 is MDHEN, CDR2 SYDVKM, per germline. The CDR3 sequence is CASSSLGTARYTF. For the CDR3, the DNA is TGTGCCAGCAGTTCTCTCGGGACAGCTCGCTACACCTTC.

This clonotype was seen repeatedly, ten times or more. This chain connects TRBV20-1 to TRBJ1-1; D is unresolved. Germline V gene lookup returns CDR1 DFQATT and CDR2 SNEGSKA (reference sequence). This CDR3 spans 13 amino acids. Trimming shortened V by 5 bases and J by 1 base, and 11 bases separated the two germline ends. This CDR3 reads CSASLTPNTEAFF. The CDR3 DNA is TGCAGTGCTTCACTCACACCGAACACTGAAGCTTTCTTT.

This clonotype was detected ten times or more. This chain connects TRBV20-1 to TRBJ2-7, with 10 nucleotides matching TRBD2. This CDR3 is built from 16 residues. V dropped 1 base and J dropped 2; count of bases not matched to a gene: 8. CDR1 is DFQATT, CDR2 SNEGSKA, per germline (reference sequence). CDR3 nucleotide sequence: TGCAGTGCTAGAGGGCTAGCGGGAGTAACAACCTACGAGCAGTACTTC. This encodes CSARGLAGVTTYEQYF.

Only a few counts were recorded for this clonotype. The V gene is TRBV20-1, the J gene TRBJ2-2; a possible D gene is TRBD2 (5 bases). V was trimmed by 1 base and J by 5 bases, leaving 11 bases between them. The CDR3 loop spans 14 amino acids. Germline V gives CDR1 DFQATT, CDR2 SNEGSKA (reference sequence). The CDR3 bases are TGCAGTGCTAGAGCGGTCCGAGGGACCGGGGAGCTGTTTTTT. It is translated as CSARAVRGTGELFF.

This clonotype appeared many times. CDR3 loop: CASSLGLAGNSGANVLTF. In DNA, the CDR3 is TGTGCCAGCAGCTTAGGCCTAGCGGGGAACTCTGGGGCCAACGTCCTGACTTTC. The V call is TRBV11-2, the J call TRBJ2-6; TRBD2 agrees at 9 bases. CDR3 length: 18 residues. CDR1 and CDR2 (germline): SGHAT, FQNNGV. V gave up 1 base and J gave up 0 bases; unmatched junction bases: 4.

Ten or more counts support this clonotype. The V and J genes are TRBV2 and TRBJ1-3; D not certain. Trimming shortened V by 3 bases and J by 0 bases, and 9 bases separated the two germline ends. This CDR3 is 15 amino acids long. From germline, CDR1 is SNHLY and CDR2 FYNNEI. The CDR3: CASSERFRSGNTIYF. The DNA for the CDR3 is TGTGCCAGCAGTGAGAGGTTCCGCTCTGGAAACACCATATATTTT.

This clonotype was seen many times. The chain carries TRBV7-2 and TRBJ2-5; unclear D gene. This CDR3 has 12 amino acids. Between the trimmed V and J ends, which lost 2 bases and 5 bases, there was a span of 6 bases. Looked up from germline, CDR1 is SGHTA and CDR2 is FQGNSA. The CDR3 is CASSLSMETQYF. CDR3 DNA: TGTGCCAGCAGCTTATCCATGGAGACCCAGTACTTC.

This clonotype was counted ten times or more. The chain couples TRBV5-1 to TRBJ2-3; D unclear. CDR3 length: 17 amino acids. Germline V lookup: CDR1 SGHRS, CDR2 YFSETQ. Trimming pared 2 bases from V and 3 bases from J, leaving 19 bases between. This CDR3 is CASSFIYSSKSTDTQYF. In DNA form, the CDR3 reads TGCGCCAGCAGCTTTATCTATAGCAGTAAGTCTACAGATACGCAGTATTTT.

This clonotype has a count of ten or more. The gene calls are TRBV5-1 and TRBJ1-2, with 9 bases aligning to TRBD1. The CDR3 is 14 amino acids. Germline CDR1 and CDR2: SGHRS and YFSETQ. V was pared by 2 bases and J by 4 bases, with 3 bases of the junction left unmatched. The CDR3 DNA is TGCGCCAGCAGCTTAGACAGGGGGACCTATGGCTACACCTTC. Its protein is CASSLDRGTYGYTF.

This clonotype was counted a few times. The CDR3 DNA reads TGTGCCAGCAGCCCCAGCGGGGGGCTAAACAATGAGCAGTTCTTC. This encodes CASSPSGGLNNEQFF. The chain combines TRBV9 with TRBJ2-1, with 9 bases identical to TRBD2. Germline lookup yields CDR1 SGDLS and CDR2 YYNGEE. V lost 4 bases, J lost 5 bases, and 7 bases stayed unmatched. The CDR3 spans 15 residues. The full variable domain, rest sourced from reference TRBV9 and TRBJ2-1, is DSGVTQTPKHLITATGQRVTLRCSPRSGDLSVYWYQQSLDQGLQFLIQYYNGEERAKGNILERFSAQQFPDLHSELNLSSLELGDSALYFCASSPSGGLNNEQFFGPGTRLTVL.

This clonotype was seen repeatedly, ten times or more. V and J are TRBV11-3 and TRBJ2-1, with 10 bases identical to TRBD2. V lost 2 bases to trimming and J lost 4 bases; unmatched junction nucleotides: 17. Germline V gene data show CDR1 as SGHNT and CDR2 as YENEEA. The CDR3 contains 20 residues. CDR3 sequence: CASSLLDVRLAGARYNEQFF. DNA for the CDR3: TGTGCCAGCAGCTTACTTGATGTGAGGCTAGCGGGGGCGAGATACAATGAGCAGTTCTTC.

This clonotype showed up many times. The chain couples TRBV7-6 to TRBJ1-2, with a tentative D call TRBD1 (5 bases). This CDR3 is 13 amino acids long. The V gene lost 5 bases and the J gene lost 4 bases, with 11 bases spanning the gap. Germline V gives CDR1 SGHVS, CDR2 FNYEAQ. The CDR3 loop is CASSRPGGYGYTF. The CDR3 DNA follows: TGTGCCAGCAGCCGCCCGGGGGGCTATGGCTACACCTTC.

This clonotype was detected ten times or more. This chain uses TRBV12-3 or TRBV12-4 with TRBJ2-7; perhaps TRBD1 as D (6 bases). The CDR3 is 14 amino acids. V shed 2 bases and J shed 0 bases, with 8 bases lying between them. CDR3 protein: CASSLTGFSYEQYF. CDR3 DNA: TGTGCCAGCAGTTTAACAGGGTTCTCCTACGAGCAGTACTTC.

The table lists this clonotype with many counts. The chain joins TRBV14 to TRBJ2-1; possible D gene TRBD2, 6 bases. V was pared by 1 base and J by 10 bases, with 11 bases between. The germline V gene encodes CDR1 SGHDN and CDR2 FVKESK. This CDR3 spans 13 amino acids. The CDR3 sequence: CASSQGTGEEQFF. The CDR3, as DNA: TGTGCCAGCAGCCAAGGTACGGGAGAAGAGCAGTTCTTC.

The V call is TRBV7-3, the J call TRBJ2-2, with 13 positions matching TRBD2. Germline trimming cut 4 bases from V and 0 bases from J; bases unmatched to any gene: 8. CDR1 and CDR2 from the germline V gene are SGHTA and FQGTGA. CDR3 length: 19 amino acids. The CDR3: CASSSGGLAGSTNTGELFF. The CDR3 DNA is TGTGCCAGCAGCTCCGGGGGACTAGCGGGATCTACGAACACCGGGGAGCTGTTTTTT.

This clonotype was found a few times. A single base separates this from a much larger clone, so it may be a read error. The conserved closing phenylalanine or tryptophan is absent in this CDR3, likely reflecting a read error. The CDR3 region is CAWSVERGSREQYL. CDR3 nucleotide sequence: TGTGCCTGGAGTGTAGAGCGTGGTTCTCGCGAGCAGTACCTC. This chain joins TRBV30 and TRBJ2-7; unclear D gene. CDR3 length equals 14 residues. Trimming cost V 0 bases and J 6 bases, with 15 bases left between them. Germline-derived CDR1 and CDR2 are GTSNPN and SVGIG (reference sequence).

At least ten counts were recorded for this clonotype. Here the CDR3 reads CSARPERTGPSGANVLTF. CDR3 bases: TGCAGTGCTAGACCCGAAAGGACAGGTCCCTCTGGGGCCAACGTCCTGACTTTC. The chain couples TRBV20-1 to TRBJ2-6, with TRBD1 matching over 7 bases. In germline, CDR1 is DFQATT, CDR2 SNEGSKA (reference sequence). V dropped 2 bases and J dropped 0; count of bases not matched to a gene: 10. This CDR3 spans 18 amino acids.

This clonotype was counted ten times or more. The genes are TRBV28 and TRBJ2-7; 11 bases align to TRBD1. There are 18 residues in the CDR3. Germline trimming cut 5 bases from V and 4 bases from J; bases unmatched to any gene: 16. Germline CDR1 is MDHEN and CDR2 is SYDVKM. Here the CDR3 DNA reads TGTGCCAGCAGTACCCCTTCTACGGGACAGGGGGTGGGGTACGAGCAGTACTTC. Translating gives CASSTPSTGQGVGYEQYF.

The rearrangement uses TRBV12-3 or TRBV12-4 and TRBJ2-5; D possibly corresponds to TRBD1 (5 bases). The germline V and J ends were trimmed by 3 bases and 4 bases, with 9 bases remaining between them. The CDR3 contains 13 residues. CDR3 region: CASSFRAGETQYF. In nucleotides, the CDR3 is TGTGCCAGCAGTTTCAGGGCCGGAGAGACCCAGTACTTC.

Many counts were recorded for this clonotype. The genes are TRBV11-2 and TRBJ2-7; 15 bases are shared with TRBD2. The CDR3 has 17 residues. The V gene end was trimmed by 8 bases and the J gene end by 0 bases; junction bases not matched to a gene: 8. In germline, CDR1 is SGHAT, CDR2 FQNNGV. This chain's CDR3 is CASAPGLAGGRSYEQYF. The DNA of the CDR3 is TGTGCCAGCGCCCCGGGACTAGCGGGAGGCCGCTCCTACGAGCAGTACTTC.

This clonotype occurred many times. V usage is TRBV11-2 and J usage is TRBJ1-3; possible D gene TRBD1, 5 bases. The CDR3 is made up of 15 amino acids. CDR1 and CDR2 from the germline V gene are SGHAT and FQNNGV. V lost 5 bases and J lost 6, with 17 bases in between. The CDR3 is CASSHQQVPANTIYF. The CDR3 DNA reads as TGTGCCAGCAGCCACCAACAGGTGCCCGCAAACACCATATATTTT. Full variable domain (missing parts from reference TRBV11-2 and TRBJ1-3): EAGVAQSPRYKIIEKRQSVAFWCNPISGHATLYWYQQILGQGPKLLIQFQNNGVVDDSQLPKDRFSAERLKGVDSTLKIQPAKLEDSAVYLCASSHQQVPANTIYFGEGSWLTVV.

At least ten counts were recorded for this clonotype. The genes are TRBV9 and TRBJ2-3, with D unclear. Trimming cost V 1 base and J 5 bases, with 8 bases left between them. The germline gives CDR1 SGDLS, CDR2 YYNGEE. The CDR3 has 13 residues. CDR3 amino acids: CASSVQGKDTQYF. The CDR3, as DNA: TGTGCCAGCAGCGTACAAGGGAAAGATACGCAGTATTTT.